The present T cell receptor (beta chain) was sequenced within a study of T cell changes during pregnancy in multiple sclerosis. The table came from immunoSEQ multiplex PCR; TCRdb's copy has only in-frame clones and leaves some out. Of around 40,000 clones in the sample, 75% to 95% were seen once. Germline lookup yields CDR1 GTSNPN and CDR2 SVGIG (reference sequence). This CDR3 spans 15 amino acids. With 0 bases removed from V and 1 base from J, the gap between germline ends came to 12 bases. This clone has just a few counts. The V call is TRBV30, the J call TRBJ1-1; D might be TRBD1 (5 bases). This sequence originates from a female donor with multiple sclerosis, enrolled in a pregnancy study. Sequencing used CD8+ T cells from peripheral blood mononuclear cells, obtained in the second trimester of pregnancy. The CDR3 reads CAWSVSLGANTEAFF. The CDR3 coding sequence is TGTGCCTGGAGTGTGTCTCTAGGGGCGAACACTGAAGCTTTCTTT. The full variable domain, with the rest looked up from reference TRBV30 and TRBJ1-1, is SQTIHQWPATLVQPVGSPLSLECTVEGTSNPNLYWYRQAAGRGLQLLFYSVGIGQISSEVPQNLSASRPQDRQFILSSKKLLLSDSGFYLCAWSVSLGANTEAFFGQGTRLTVV.